The sequence of this T cell receptor beta chain was determined in a study of shared clonotypes between healthy human individuals. Study-level information: Contributing individuals were a couple of females and a few males aged 18 to 49.

TCRdb's copy holds only in-frame clones and misses some; the assay was immunoSEQ multiplex PCR. The profile shows roughly 2.4 million clones, almost 96% of them singletons. V was pared by 5 bases and J by 0 bases, with 12 bases between. Germline V gene lookup returns CDR1 SGHNT and CDR2 YYREEE (reference sequence). The CDR3 runs to 15 residues. Study-wide points: Donor clonotype sharing was expected to depend on sequencing depth.

Concerning this clone: Its antigen is still unknown.

Naive CD4+ cells were CD45RA-selected; the remaining cells were memory. The TCR comes from a man aged 18-30 years in good health. The J gene is TRBJ1-3, the V gene TRBV5-4; TRBD1 might be the D (5 bases). Sequencing was performed on naive CD4+ T cells sorted from blood. Subset meaning: CD45RA+ positively selected. Here the CDR3 reads CASSMDGASGNTIYF. DNA for the CDR3: TGTGCCAGCAGTATGGATGGGGCCTCTGGAAACACCATATATTTT.